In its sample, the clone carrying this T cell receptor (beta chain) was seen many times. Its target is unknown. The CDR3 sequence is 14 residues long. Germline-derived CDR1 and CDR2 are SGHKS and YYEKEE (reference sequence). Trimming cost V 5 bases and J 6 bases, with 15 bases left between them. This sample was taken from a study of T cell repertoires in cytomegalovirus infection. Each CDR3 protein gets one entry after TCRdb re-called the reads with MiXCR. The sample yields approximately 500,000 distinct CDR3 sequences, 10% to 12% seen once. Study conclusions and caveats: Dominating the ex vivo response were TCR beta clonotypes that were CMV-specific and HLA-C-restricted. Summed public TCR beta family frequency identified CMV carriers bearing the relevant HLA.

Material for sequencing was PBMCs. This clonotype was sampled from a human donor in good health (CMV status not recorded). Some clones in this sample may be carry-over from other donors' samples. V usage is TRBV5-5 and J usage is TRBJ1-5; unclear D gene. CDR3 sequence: CASSPRPRGQPQHF. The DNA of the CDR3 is TGTGCCAGCAGTCCCCGACCGAGAGGTCAGCCCCAGCATTTT.